This T cell receptor beta chain appears in the sequencing data of a study of shared clonotypes between healthy human individuals. Some clones are missing from TCRdb's copy, which holds only in-frame ones; the method was immunoSEQ multiplex PCR. The sample yields around 1.5 million clones, around 98% seen once. Comments on this clone: Its antigen is unidentified.

Study-level findings and limits: The study found roughly 5% of naive CD4 clonotypes shared across four donors.

CD4+ cell separation produced CD45RA+ naive and CD45RA-negative memory subsets. The receptor was isolated from a man between 25 and 39 years old in good health. What was sequenced was naive CD4+ T cells sorted from blood. Subset specified: CD45RA+ positively selected.

The CDR3 sequence: CASSLTRPGAGTGELFF. The CDR3 nucleotides read TGTGCCAGCAGCTTAACCAGACCTGGGGCCGGGACCGGGGAGCTGTTTTTT. The rearrangement uses TRBV7-3 and TRBJ2-2, with D possibly being TRBD1 (5 bases). Germline V CDR1 and CDR2: SGHTA, FQGTGA. The CDR3 loop spans 17 amino acids. V lost 0 bases, J lost 5 bases, and 16 bases lay in between.